This is a list of T cell receptor beta chains from one sample in a study of monozygotic twins with inflammatory bowel disease. After re-calling the 5' RACE reads, TCRdb lists one entry per CDR3 protein, DNA absent. The listing records 45,000 or so distinct CDR3 sequences. Sequencing was done on a sample of blood. The receptors were sampled from a human donor with ulcerative colitis or Crohn's disease, or a healthy co-twin of an affected twin (not recorded which). Both conserved end residues are part of each CDR3. Rows give clone size only sometimes, using once, few, many, or a class for an expanded clone.

cdr3_length clone_size j_call v_call cdr3_aa
16 - TRBJ1-2 TRBV20-1 CSAQVSFGGSEYGYTF
13 - TRBJ1-1 TRBV19 CASSFTENTEAFF
15 - TRBJ2-5 TRBV28 CASRKEGQGKGTQYF
13 - TRBJ2-4 TRBV28 CASIRGGQNIQYF
14 - TRBJ2-1 TRBV9 CASSAGGYSAEQFF
15 - TRBJ2-7 TRBV5-4 CASSLRTGGSEEQYF
13 - TRBJ1-1 TRBV7-6 CASSLAGVTEAFF
20 - TRBJ2-6 TRBV6-2/TRBV6-3 CASSYGSGDRGISGANVLTF
18 - TRBJ2-7 TRBV3-1 CASSQTAAGLAGRKGQYF
18 - TRBJ2-3 TRBV24-1 CATSDQGLAGSAPDTQYF
16 - TRBJ2-7 TRBV28 CASKGPYLGSPYEQYF
14 - TRBJ2-3 TRBV11-2 CASSLDKGSGTQYF
14 - TRBJ2-7 TRBV2 CASRAGTKGGEQYF
15 - TRBJ2-2 TRBV5-1 CASSLGGASTGELFF
13 - TRBJ1-1 TRBV6-2/TRBV6-3 CASSYTGNTEAFF
14 - TRBJ1-5 TRBV12-3/TRBV12-4 CASRPDRGVQPQHF
15 medium-sized TRBJ1-5 TRBV12-3/TRBV12-4 CASSPQGRGNQPQHF
12 - TRBJ1-2 TRBV10-3 CATQDRNYGYTF
11 - TRBJ2-7 TRBV6-2/TRBV6-3 CASSYWDEQYF
16 - TRBJ2-7 TRBV7-2 CASSSVIQRVLYEQYF
15 - TRBJ1-4 TRBV4-1 CASSQDRTGNEKLFF
12 - TRBJ2-3 TRBV19 CASSITQDTQYF
13 - TRBJ2-5 TRBV20-1 CSAPPGGEETQYF
15 - TRBJ2-7 TRBV14 CASSQFGQGFNEQYF
18 - TRBJ1-2 TRBV7-8 CASSPSSLSYRANYGYTF
15 - TRBJ2-7 TRBV28 CASRTTGALLGEQYF
16 - TRBJ2-4 TRBV4-3 CASSRDQGVAKNIQYF
15 - TRBJ2-3 TRBV12-3/TRBV12-4 CASRYRGSSTDTQYF
15 - TRBJ2-1 TRBV3-1 CASSLSGTYSNEQFF
14 - TRBJ1-6 TRBV28 CASSLAQGRSPLHF
16 - TRBJ1-4 TRBV7-9 CASSSPAAATNEKLFF
14 - TRBJ2-1 TRBV10-3 CAIKGLAGINEQFF
18 - TRBJ1-6 TRBV4-1 CASSQDPRGSSYNSPLHF
15 - TRBJ2-5 TRBV19 CASSTDRGIQETQYF
14 - TRBJ1-5 TRBV30 CAWAPEGSNQPQHF
17 medium-sized TRBJ2-1 TRBV5-1 CASSPGQGLTGTPKQFF
15 - TRBJ2-1 TRBV7-2 CASSLGRGGANEQFF
15 medium-sized TRBJ1-5 TRBV5-1 CASSLAGASNQPQHF
14 - TRBJ2-2 TRBV29-1 CSVSPTANTGELFF
15 - TRBJ2-6 TRBV5-1 CASSNQGTGANVLTF
12 - TRBJ1-1 TRBV30 CAGAARDREAFF
13 - TRBJ2-7 TRBV6-1 CASLLLWGDEQYF
18 - TRBJ2-1 TRBV20-1 CSAREGWRDRFLYNEQFF
15 - TRBJ2-7 TRBV12-3/TRBV12-4 CASSSRDRGIYEQYF
13 - TRBJ1-1 TRBV7-2 CASSLLRATEAFF
16 - TRBJ1-4 TRBV12-3/TRBV12-4 CASSLGGGTANEKLFF
16 - TRBJ2-1 TRBV6-2/TRBV6-3 CASSPLSSGSYNEQFF
17 - TRBJ1-1 TRBV28 CASSLGRGQGGDTEAFF
13 - TRBJ2-1 TRBV9 CASSVGFRNEQFF
15 - TRBJ2-7 TRBV28 CASSSPPAGSYEQYF
15 - TRBJ2-7 TRBV6-1 CASMDGPSALWEQYF
18 - TRBJ2-4 TRBV7-8 CASSLGGQGPLAKNIQYF
12 - TRBJ1-2 TRBV6-5 CASREGRIGYTF
14 - TRBJ2-3 TRBV20-1 CSARTGFFTDTQYF
15 - TRBJ2-7 TRBV20-1 CSASPAGVRAYEQYF
15 - TRBJ2-7 TRBV10-3 CAISESYRNSYEQYF
14 - TRBJ1-6 TRBV5-4 CASGTAEDGSPLHF